Listed here are 11 T cell receptor beta chains from one sample, sequenced in a study of blood T cell repertoires in COVID-19. Libraries were prepared by immunoSEQ multiplex PCR; TCRdb keeps only in-frame clonotypes and omits some of them. The data contain some 52,000 clones, approximately 80% of them singletons. Source material: peripheral blood. These receptors came from a man aged 45 to 65 with acute or convalescent COVID-19.

The chain carries TRBV25-1 and TRBJ2-7, with unresolved D. Trimming shortened V by 1 base and J by 0 bases, and 10 bases separated the two germline ends. Germline values: CDR1 MGHDK, CDR2 SYGVNS. The CDR3 covers 15 residues. The DNA for the CDR3 is TGTGCCAGCAGTGAATCTACAGAAAGCTCCTACGAGCAGTACTTC. Encoded protein: CASSESTESSYEQYF.

This clone was seen only a few times. V and J are TRBV7-9 and TRBJ1-5; D uncertain. CDR3 size: 12 residues. Germline assignment: CDR1 SEHNR and CDR2 FQNEAQ (reference sequence). V was trimmed by 5 bases and J by 5 bases, leaving 7 bases between them. CDR3 DNA: TGTGCCAGCAGCGCCCTAGATCAGCCCCAGCATTTT. It is translated as CASSALDQPQHF. Full variable domain (outside the CDR3, taken from reference TRBV7-9 and TRBJ1-5): DTGVSQNPRHKITKRGQNVTFRCDPISEHNRLYWYRQTLGQGPEFLTYFQNEAQLEKSRLLSDRFSAERPKGSFSTLEIQRTEQGDSAMYLCASSALDQPQHFGDGTRLSIL.

A few counts support this clone. The chain couples TRBV15 to TRBJ2-2, with D perhaps matching TRBD2 (5 bases). Trimming left V 0 bases short and J 3 bases short, with 8 bases between. The length of the CDR3 is 15 residues. Per germline, CDR1 LNHNV and CDR2 YYDKDF (reference sequence). This chain's CDR3 is CATSRERGDTGELFF. CDR3 in DNA: TGTGCCACCAGCAGAGAACGGGGAGACACCGGGGAGCTGTTTTTT.

The rearrangement links TRBV19 to TRBJ2-1; D is possibly TRBD1 (5 bases). The CDR3 is 13 residues long. With 4 bases removed from V and 7 bases from J, the gap between germline ends came to 11 bases. Germline V gene data show CDR1 as LNHDA and CDR2 as SQIVND (reference sequence). The CDR3, as DNA: TGTGCCAGTAGTACGGACATGGGAAATGAGCAGTTCTTC. As protein: CASSTDMGNEQFF.

The rearrangement links TRBV7-9 to TRBJ1-3; D uncertain. The germline V gene has CDR1 SEHNR and CDR2 FQNEAQ (reference sequence). V lost 5 bases, J lost 3 bases, and 5 bases lay in between. CDR3 length equals 12 residues. The DNA for the CDR3 is TGTGCCAGCAGCATGAGTGGAAACACCATATATTTT. It translates to CASSMSGNTIYF.

The rearrangement joins TRBV12-3 or TRBV12-4 to TRBJ2-1; D gene unclear. This CDR3 is built from 11 residues. The ends were cut back, 3 bases at V and 7 bases at J, with 4 bases in the middle. CDR3 protein: CASSFSNEQFF. The CDR3 nucleotides read TGTGCCAGCAGTTTTTCAAATGAGCAGTTCTTC.

V usage is TRBV4-2 and J usage is TRBJ1-5; D is uncertain. This CDR3 spans 14 amino acids. CDR1 and CDR2 (germline): LGHNA, YNFKEQ. The ends were cut back, 3 bases at V and 0 bases at J, with 6 bases in the middle. The CDR3 nucleotides read TGTGCCAGCAGCCAGCAGTTTAGCAATCAGCCCCAGCATTTT. It translates to CASSQQFSNQPQHF.

J is TRBJ2-5 and V is TRBV24-1; D remains unclear. The germline V gene has CDR1 KGHDR and CDR2 SFDVKD. Deletions cut 3 bases from V and 1 base from J, with 8 bases between. The CDR3 runs 14 residues. The CDR3 protein is CATSDVRSQETQYF. CDR3 nucleotides: TGTGCCACCAGTGATGTGAGGAGCCAAGAGACCCAGTACTTC.

This clone occurred a few times. The DNA of the CDR3 is TGTGCCAGTAGCGGGAGCGTAAATAGCAATCAGCCCCAGCATTTT. Its protein product is CASSGSVNSNQPQHF. The chain has TRBV19 and TRBJ1-5, with D unresolved. V lost 6 bases, J lost 0 bases, and 12 bases lay in between. CDR1 and CDR2 from the germline V gene are LNHDA and SQIVND (reference sequence). The CDR3 runs to 15 residues.

This clone was recorded only once. This chain links TRBV28 with TRBJ2-7; D is undetermined. CDR1 is MDHEN, CDR2 SYDVKM, per germline. V lost 8 bases, J lost 3 bases, and 8 bases lay in between. The CDR3 has 11 amino acids. The CDR3 reads CASSENYEQYF. In nucleotides, the CDR3 is TGTGCCAGCTCTGAGAACTACGAGCAGTACTTC.

The CDR3: CASAPQGTQANYGYTF. The CDR3 bases are TGTGCCAGCGCCCCCCAGGGTACCCAGGCTAACTATGGCTACACCTTC. The chain couples TRBV5-4 to TRBJ1-2; TRBD1 might be the D (5 bases). The CDR3 extends over 16 amino acids. CDR1 and CDR2 (germline): SGHNT, YYREEE (reference sequence). V lost 7 bases, J lost 0 bases, and 19 bases lay in between.